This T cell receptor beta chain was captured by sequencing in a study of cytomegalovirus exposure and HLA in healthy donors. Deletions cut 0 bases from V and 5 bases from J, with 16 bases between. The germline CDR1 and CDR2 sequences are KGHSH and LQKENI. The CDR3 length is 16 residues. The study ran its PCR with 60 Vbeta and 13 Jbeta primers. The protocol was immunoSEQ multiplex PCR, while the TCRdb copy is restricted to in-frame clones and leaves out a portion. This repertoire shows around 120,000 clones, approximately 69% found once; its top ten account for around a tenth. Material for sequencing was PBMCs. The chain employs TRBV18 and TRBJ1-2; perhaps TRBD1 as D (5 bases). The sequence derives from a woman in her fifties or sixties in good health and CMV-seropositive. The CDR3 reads CASSPPYAGGGYGYTF. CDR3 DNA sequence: TGTGCCAGCTCACCACCCTACGCGGGGGGAGGATATGGCTACACCTTC.